Below are 9 T cell receptor beta chains sequenced from a single sample in a study of cytomegalovirus exposure and HLA in healthy donors. Primers for the PCR totalled 60 Vbeta and 13 Jbeta. This table comes from immunoSEQ multiplex PCR, and its TCRdb copy is limited to in-frame clones, with some not included. The data show about 87,000 clones, over 70% seen once. Material: PBMCs. Receptors originate from a man between 25 and 39 years old in good health and CMV-seropositive.

J is TRBJ1-1 and V is TRBV9; D ambiguous. Trimming cost V 2 bases and J 8 bases, with 10 bases left between them. In germline, CDR1 is SGDLS, CDR2 YYNGEE. This CDR3 contains 12 residues. In DNA form, the CDR3 reads TGTGCCAGCAGCGTTTACGAGGAAGAAGCTTTCTTT. This encodes CASSVYEEEAFF.

This chain uses TRBV19 with TRBJ2-5; 9 positions match TRBD1. This CDR3 contains 16 residues. Germline CDR1 reads LNHDA; CDR2 reads SQIVND (reference sequence). Unmatched junction bases numbered 8, after V lost 2 bases and J lost 4 bases. In nucleotides, the CDR3 is TGTGCCAGTAGTATACTGGGACAGGGAGGGAGAGAGACCCAGTACTTC. Its protein product is CASSILGQGGRETQYF.

This chain uses TRBV10-3 with TRBJ2-1; 8 nucleotides agree with TRBD1. CDR3 length equals 16 residues. The germline gives CDR1 ENHRY, CDR2 SYGVKD. V lost 0 bases, J lost 0 bases, and 1 base stayed unmatched. The CDR3 reads CAISESTGASYNEQFF. The CDR3 DNA follows: TGTGCCATCAGTGAGTCGACAGGGGCCTCCTACAATGAGCAGTTCTTC.

V is TRBV5-6 and J is TRBJ1-1; the match to TRBD1 covers 7 bases. J lost 1 base, V lost 1 base, and 7 bases had no gene match. Germline-derived CDR1 and CDR2 are SGHDT and YYEEEE. The CDR3 has 16 residues. CDR3: CASSLKGAGENTEAFF. The DNA of the CDR3 is TGTGCCAGCAGCTTGAAGGGGGCCGGGGAGAACACTGAAGCTTTCTTT.

The chain combines TRBV9 with TRBJ1-4; the match to TRBD1 covers 7 bases. Germline CDR1 is SGDLS and CDR2 is YYNGEE. V dropped 3 bases and J dropped 6; count of bases not matched to a gene: 5. This CDR3 has 14 residues. The CDR3 DNA reads as TGTGCCAGCAGCGGGGGACAGCCCGATGAAAAACTGTTTTTT. Residues: CASSGGQPDEKLFF. The full variable domain, completed using reference TRBV9 and TRBJ1-4, is DSGVTQTPKHLITATGQRVTLRCSPRSGDLSVYWYQQSLDQGLQFLIQYYNGEERAKGNILERFSAQQFPDLHSELNLSSLELGDSALYFCASSGGQPDEKLFFGSGTQLSVL.

This clone was counted a single time. CDR3 sequence reads: CASSRDRGTNQPQHF. As DNA, the CDR3 is TGCGCCAGCAGCCGTGACAGGGGGACGAATCAGCCCCAGCATTTT. V is TRBV4-1 and J is TRBJ1-5; 9 nucleotides align to TRBD1. This CDR3 is 15 amino acids long. Germline assignment: CDR1 MGHRA and CDR2 YSYEKL. Germline trimming cut 4 bases from V and 4 bases from J; bases unmatched to any gene: 5.

The table lists this clone with a count of one. The CDR3 reads CASSENFGEKLFF. CDR3 nucleotides: TGTGCCAGCAGTGAAAATTTCGGTGAAAAACTGTTTTTT. The V call is TRBV2, the J call TRBJ1-4; D unclear. V dropped 2 bases and J dropped 7 bases, with 8 bases sitting between them. The CDR3 consists of 13 residues. In germline, CDR1 is SNHLY, CDR2 FYNNEI.

The genes are TRBV28 and TRBJ1-1, with unresolved D. The CDR3 has 12 residues. The germline gives CDR1 MDHEN, CDR2 SYDVKM. Trimming removed 3 bases from V and 4 bases from J, with 6 bases in between. DNA of the CDR3: TGTGCCAGCAGTTTCCGGTTCACTGAAGCTTTCTTT. It translates to CASSFRFTEAFF. The variable domain in full, completed from reference TRBV28 and TRBJ1-1, reads DVKVTQSSRYLVKRTGEKVFLECVQDMDHENMFWYRQDPGLGLRLIYFSYDVKMKEKGDIPEGYSVSREKKERFSLILESASTNQTSMYLCASSFRFTEAFFGQGTRLTVV.

This sequence joins TRBV27 and TRBJ2-7, with D possibly being TRBD1 (5 bases). CDR1 MNHEY and CDR2 SMNVEV come from the germline V gene (reference sequence). V lost 6 bases and J lost 3, with 15 bases in between. The CDR3 sequence is 14 residues long. The CDR3 bases are TGTGCCAGCAGAACCTTCCTTACAGGCTACGAGCAGTACTTC. Translated: CASRTFLTGYEQYF.